This record looks at one TCR beta chain sequence and its context. Antigen specificity is unknown. The data were taken from a study of cytomegalovirus exposure and HLA in healthy donors. Study results and caveats: According to the study, roughly 180 TCR beta chains were cytomegalovirus-associated. The classifier reportedly diagnosed cytomegalovirus status with high specificity and sensitivity.

The method was immunoSEQ multiplex PCR; TCRdb's version includes in-frame clones alone and lacks a portion of them. The sample comprises 150,000 to 200,000 clones, approximately 80% of which are singletons, and roughly 7% rests with the top ten. The sequencing sample was made of PBMCs. This clonotype originated in a man aged 18 to 29 in good health and CMV-seropositive.

CDR3 nucleotide sequence: TGTGCCAGCAGTTACACTGCGGGACAGGGGATGTACGAGCAGTACTTC. This sequence encodes CASSYTAGQGMYEQYF. The chain couples TRBV6-5 to TRBJ2-7, with TRBD1 identical over 10 bases. Unmatched junction bases numbered 8, after V lost 2 bases and J lost 4 bases. Germline V gene lookup returns CDR1 MNHEY and CDR2 SVGAGI. CDR3 size: 16 residues.